This entry concerns a single TCR beta chain. Its specificity is not known. TCRdb processed the reads anew with MiXCR; each CDR3 protein has one entry. The sample carries about 130,000 distinct CDR3 sequences, around 30% recorded once. The data derive from a study of T cell repertoires in cytomegalovirus infection. Study as a whole: Matching HLA type and CMV infection were both indicated by public TCR beta signatures.

Study findings and constraints: Cumulative frequency (of public TCR beta family members) identified carriers of CMV plus the relevant HLA.

The TCR was taken from a human donor in good health (CMV status not recorded). Some clones in this sample may be carry-over from other donors' samples. Source: CD8+ T cells from cultured PBMCs, taken from culture after CMV antigen stimulation.

The CDR3 bases are TGTGCCAGCAGCTCCCCCACCCCTGGTGACACTGAAGCTTTCTTT. Translating gives CASSSPTPGDTEAFF. The chain carries TRBV7-6 and TRBJ1-1; D not certain. The germline V and J ends were trimmed by 4 bases and 3 bases, with 15 bases remaining between them. Per the germline V gene, CDR1 is SGHVS and CDR2 is FNYEAQ. CDR3 length: 15 amino acids.